This TCR beta chain was profiled in a study of blood T cells in healthy people across ages. The donors, aged about 6 to 95, were healthy Caucasians from Russia. V was clipped by 1 base and J by 7 bases; unmatched bases: 9. The CDR3 consists of 16 residues. The V gene's germline CDR1 is SGHTA and CDR2 FQGNSA. Sample-barcoded 5' priming and a J-beta primer mix drove a second PCR of about 7 to 11 cycles. MiXCR was run by TCRdb on the 5' RACE reads, yielding one entry per CDR3 protein. The data show approximately 1.5 million distinct CDR3 sequences, roughly 30% seen once. The chain recombines TRBV7-2 with TRBJ2-3; 9 bases agree with TRBD2. The source material was blood. The TCR was taken from a woman under 40 in good health. CDR3 DNA: TGTGCCAGCAGCTTAGGATTTGCGGGGGGGCGGTATACGCAGTATTTT. It yields the protein CASSLGFAGGRYTQYF.